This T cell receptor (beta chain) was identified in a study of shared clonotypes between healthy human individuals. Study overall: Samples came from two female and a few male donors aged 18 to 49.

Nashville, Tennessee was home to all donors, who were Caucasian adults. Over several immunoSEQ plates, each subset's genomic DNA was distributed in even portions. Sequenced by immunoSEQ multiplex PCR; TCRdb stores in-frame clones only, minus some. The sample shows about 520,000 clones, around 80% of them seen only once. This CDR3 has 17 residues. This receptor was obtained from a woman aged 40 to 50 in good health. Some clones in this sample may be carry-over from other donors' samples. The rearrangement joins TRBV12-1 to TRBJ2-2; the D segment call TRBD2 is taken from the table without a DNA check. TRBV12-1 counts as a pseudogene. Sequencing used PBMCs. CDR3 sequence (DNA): TGTGCCAGCAGCTTCCGTACTAGCGGGGGGGAGACCGGGGAGCTGTTTTTT. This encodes CASSFRTSGGETGELFF.